The clone carrying this TCR beta chain was detected a few times. Using its own MiXCR run on the RT-PCR reads, TCRdb lists one record per CDR3 protein. The repertoire holds about 700,000 distinct CDR3 sequences, with 13% to 15% as singletons. Germline V gene lookup returns CDR1 SEHNR and CDR2 FQNEAQ (reference sequence). Trimming stripped 1 base from V and 5 bases from J, with 11 bases between. CDR3 size: 14 residues. Source material: memory CD4+ T cells from blood. The clonotype originates from a female donor in good health, serving as a healthy control. The chain carries TRBV7-9 and TRBJ1-2; tentative D call: TRBD1 (6 bases). The DNA of the CDR3 is TGTGCCAGCAGCTTAGGGACAGCGAAGTATGGCTACACCTTC. It is translated as CASSLGTAKYGYTF.